A single T cell receptor beta chain is shown here with its context. Its antigen is as yet unknown. V was cut by 5 bases and J by 5 bases, with 14 bases left in between. Germline CDR1 SGHRS, CDR2 YFSETQ. The CDR3 spans 14 residues. An even split of each subset's genomic DNA across several immunoSEQ plates was performed. Measured with immunoSEQ multiplex PCR; TCRdb has only the in-frame clones, and not every one. Of 2.3 million or so clones listed, over 85% are singletons. This sample is part of a study of shared clonotypes between healthy human individuals. Study-wide results and limits: Naive CD4 clonotype sharing across a handful of donors was around 5.5%.

V is TRBV5-1 and J is TRBJ2-1; possibly TRBD2 for D (5 bases). Sample: naive CD4+ T cells from PBMCs. Subset meaning: CD45RA+ positively selected. The sequence was obtained from a man aged 18 to 35 in good health. Some clones in this sample may be carry-over from other donors' samples. The CDR3: CASRRPDGNNEQFF. CDR3 in DNA: TGCGCCAGCAGAAGACCAGACGGGAACAATGAGCAGTTCTTC.